The entry below gives a single T cell receptor beta chain sequence along with its context. Germline V gives CDR1 SNHLY, CDR2 FYNNEI. CDR3 length: 16 residues. V lost 3 bases and J 0 bases, leaving 12 bases between the germline ends. Time point meaning: after neoadjuvant nivolumab, at surgical resection. Profiled with immunoSEQ multiplex PCR; TCRdb holds only in-frame clones, not every one. Of more than 11,000 clones listed, roughly 70% are singletons. This record belongs to a study of neoadjuvant anti-PD-1 for oral cavity cancer. Sequences were derived from PBMCs, sampled after nivolumab (anti-PD-1) treatment. The rearrangement uses TRBV2 and TRBJ2-4; D may be TRBD2 (6 bases). This receptor was identified in a person aged 35-79 years with oral cavity squamous cell carcinoma. CDR3 in amino acids: CASSDGGTLAKNIQYF. The CDR3, as DNA: TGTGCCAGCAGTGATGGCGGGACCCTAGCCAAAAACATTCAGTACTTC.